The next 18 T cell receptor beta chains were all read from a single sample in a study of post-analysis software for immune sequencing data. No antigen is known for these receptors. Study results and limitations: Elevated frequency relative to controls characterized four to six TRBV segments in patients, TRBV5-6, TRBV5-1 and TRBV20-1 among them.

Unique molecular identifiers were present in the TCR beta cDNA libraries. Via MiXCR, TCRdb re-called the PCR reads, giving one row per CDR3 protein. In the table there are hundreds of thousands of distinct CDR3 sequences, just under 30% of which are singletons. The sequencing input was blood. The source is a girl aged 5-17 years with multiple sclerosis.

CDR3 DNA: TGTGCCAGCAGCTTAGGGCTAGTAGGGAATGAGCAGTTCTTC. Amino acids: CASSLGLVGNEQFF. The chain is built from TRBV7-6 and TRBJ2-1; D ambiguous. Germline V lookup: CDR1 SGHVS, CDR2 FNYEAQ. This CDR3 has 14 amino acids. Trimming removed 1 base from V and 7 bases from J, with 11 bases in between.

This clonotype has a handful of counts. The CDR3 spells CASSQSQLWSDSSYEQYF. CDR3 nucleotide sequence: TGTGCCAGCAGCCAATCTCAATTGTGGTCGGACAGCTCCTACGAGCAGTACTTC. The chain combines TRBV3-1 with TRBJ2-7; the D gene is possibly TRBD1 (6 bases). The ends were cut back, 2 bases at V and 0 bases at J, with 20 bases in the middle. The CDR3 extends over 18 amino acids. Germline values: CDR1 LGHDT, CDR2 YNNKEL (reference sequence).

The V and J genes are TRBV11-2 and TRBJ1-5; tentatively, D is TRBD1 (5 bases). Germline CDR1 reads SGHAT; CDR2 reads FQNNGV. This CDR3 is 17 amino acids long. Trimming cost V 1 base and J 5 bases, with 18 bases left between them. DNA for the CDR3: TGTGCCAGCAGCTTAGGCGGGGTAGGGGTGAAGGATCAGCCCCAGCATTTT. Translating it yields CASSLGGVGVKDQPQHF.

The chain combines TRBV7-9 with TRBJ2-1; 11 positions agree with TRBD2. This CDR3 comprises 15 residues. Losses at the gene ends were 5 bases for V and 4 bases for J; bases not matched to a gene: 4. Per the germline V gene, CDR1 is SEHNR and CDR2 is FQNEAQ (reference sequence). The CDR3 DNA follows: TGTGCCAGCAGCGCGAGACTAGCGGGATACAATGAGCAGTTCTTC. Amino acid sequence: CASSARLAGYNEQFF.

This chain joins TRBV20-1 and TRBJ2-1; TRBD2 aligns across 8 bases. There are 16 residues in the CDR3. Looked up from germline, CDR1 is DFQATT and CDR2 is SNEGSKA (reference sequence). V lost 0 bases, J lost 3 bases, and 7 bases stayed unmatched. CDR3 region: CSARDRKGLGYNEQFF. Here the CDR3 DNA reads TGCAGTGCTAGAGATAGAAAGGGACTAGGCTACAATGAGCAGTTCTTC.

The table lists this clonotype with a few counts. This chain links TRBV5-1 with TRBJ2-1, with 9 bases matching TRBD2. V shed 0 bases, J shed 3 bases, and the junction held 4 bases outside the gene matches. The CDR3 runs to 16 residues. The germline V gene encodes CDR1 SGHRS and CDR2 YFSETQ. The CDR3 DNA follows: TGCGCCAGCAGCTTGGCCGCTAGCGGGAACTACAATGAGCAGTTCTTC. Its translation: CASSLAASGNYNEQFF.

CDR3 sequence (DNA): TGTGCCACCGGATCCGGGGGAGAGACCCAGTACTTC. It encodes CATGSGGETQYF. The genes are TRBV28 and TRBJ2-5; tentatively, D is TRBD2 (6 bases). V was shortened by 10 bases and J by 4 bases, with 13 bases between the two germline ends. This CDR3 has 12 residues. CDR1 and CDR2 from the germline V gene are MDHEN and SYDVKM.

This clonotype was detected a few times. The rearrangement links TRBV6-5 to TRBJ1-1, with D unclear. The CDR3 spans 14 residues. V was cut by 6 bases and J by 1 base, with 12 bases left in between. The germline V gene has CDR1 MNHEY and CDR2 SVGAGI. The CDR3 spells CASSPRRGNTEAFF. The CDR3 region has the DNA TGTGCCAGCAGCCCCCGTCGGGGGAACACTGAAGCTTTCTTT.

J is TRBJ2-7 and V is TRBV7-8; 14 nucleotides agree with TRBD2. CDR1 and CDR2 from the germline V gene are SGHVS and FQNEAQ. The CDR3 spans 15 residues. Trimming cost V 6 bases and J 2 bases; bases outside gene matches: 3. CDR3 amino acids: CASSKGLAGAYEQYF. CDR3 DNA: TGTGCCAGCAGTAAGGGACTAGCGGGAGCCTACGAGCAGTACTTC.

The sample holds a few counts of this clonotype. The rearrangement joins TRBV3-1 to TRBJ2-1, with 11 bases that match TRBD2. The CDR3 runs to 20 residues. CDR1 and CDR2 (germline): LGHDT, YNNKEL (reference sequence). The junction had 19 bases not matched to a gene; V was cut back by 5 bases and J by 4 bases. The CDR3 region is CASSAMTSGIPSPQYNEQFF. CDR3 sequence (DNA): TGTGCCAGCAGCGCCATGACTAGCGGGATCCCTTCCCCTCAATACAATGAGCAGTTCTTC.

The rearrangement uses TRBV10-2 and TRBJ2-5, with D possibly matching TRBD1 (7 bases). The V and J ends lost 5 bases and 2 bases respectively, with 15 bases between them. This CDR3 contains 15 residues. Germline V gives CDR1 WSHSY, CDR2 SAAADI. The CDR3 region is CASSWRDSRQETQYF. Here the CDR3 DNA reads TGCGCCAGCAGTTGGAGGGACAGCAGACAAGAGACCCAGTACTTC.

The chain employs TRBV20-1 and TRBJ1-1, with a weak D call TRBD1 (6 bases). Per germline, CDR1 DFQATT and CDR2 SNEGSKA (reference sequence). Trimming cost V 6 bases and J 3 bases, with 17 bases left between them. The CDR3 loop spans 14 amino acids. The CDR3 nucleotides are TGCAGTGCCCCTTCCACGGGGGCGGACACTGAAGCTTTCTTT. Translated, it gives CSAPSTGADTEAFF.

This clonotype was detected a few times. This rearrangement joins TRBV20-1 to TRBJ1-5; 9 bases align to TRBD1. Germline CDR1 DFQATT, CDR2 SNEGSKA (reference sequence). The CDR3 contains 14 residues. V shed 5 bases, J shed 5 bases, and the junction held 7 bases outside the gene matches. The CDR3 sequence is CSADPGQGYQPQHF. CDR3 DNA: TGCAGTGCTGATCCGGGACAGGGTTATCAGCCCCAGCATTTT.

The sample holds a few counts of this clonotype. The chain couples TRBV24-1 to TRBJ2-1; 8 bases align to TRBD2. TRBJ2-7 matches the DNA end more closely, so the J call is doubtful. The CDR3 spans 15 residues. Per germline, CDR1 KGHDR and CDR2 SFDVKD. CDR3 loop: CATSDREGLSNEQYF. The DNA for the CDR3 is TGTGCCACCAGTGATCGGGAGGGCCTCAGTAACGAGCAGTACTTC.

This clonotype is a singleton in its sample. The gene calls are TRBV18 and TRBJ2-6, with D perhaps being TRBD1 or TRBD2 (5 bases each). The germline gives CDR1 KGHSH, CDR2 LQKENI. The CDR3 is 16 amino acids. V was trimmed by 2 bases and J by 1 base, leaving 9 bases between them. The CDR3 DNA is TGTGCCAGCTCACCAACCGGGGCTTCTGGGGCCAACGTCCTGACTTTC. The encoded protein is CASSPTGASGANVLTF.

This clonotype was detected a few times. The rearrangement joins TRBV20-1 to TRBJ2-5; the D gene is possibly TRBD1 (6 bases). The end of the DNA aligns better with TRBJ2-7, so the J call may be wrong. The germline V gene has CDR1 DFQATT and CDR2 SNEGSKA (reference sequence). The CDR3 consists of 11 residues. In nucleotides, the CDR3 is TGCAGTGCTCAGCACAGGGACGAGCAGTACTTC. Protein sequence: CSAQHRDEQYF.

The chain joins TRBV7-2 to TRBJ2-3; 11 nucleotides match TRBD2. The junction had 7 bases not matched to a gene; V was cut back by 6 bases and J by 2 bases. Germline values: CDR1 SGHTA, CDR2 FQGNSA. There are 16 residues in the CDR3. As DNA, the CDR3 is TGTGCCAGCAGATCGGGACTAGCGGATTTCACAGATACGCAGTATTTT. It specifies CASRSGLADFTDTQYF.

This clonotype appeared once. This chain uses TRBV15 with TRBJ2-5; 7 nucleotides agree with TRBD2. CDR1 and CDR2 from the germline V gene are LNHNV and YYDKDF (reference sequence). The junction had 12 bases not matched to a gene; V was cut back by 0 bases and J by 11 bases. The CDR3 sequence is 15 residues long. The CDR3 spells CATSRERRQRDEQYF. The CDR3 DNA reads as TGTGCCACCAGCAGAGAAAGACGGCAGCGGGATGAGCAGTACTTC. The entire variable domain, with the rest obtained from reference TRBV15 and TRBJ2-5, is as follows: DAMVIQNPRYQVTQFGKPVTLSCSQTLNHNVMYWYQQKSSQAPKLLFHYYDKDFNNEADTPDNFQSRRPNTSFCFLDIRSPGLGDTAMYLCATSRERRQRDEQYFGPGTRLLVL.